A selection of T cell receptor beta chains follows, all from one sample in a study of shared clonotypes between healthy human individuals. The protocol was immunoSEQ multiplex PCR, while the TCRdb copy is restricted to in-frame clones and leaves out a portion. The table includes about 2 million clones, roughly 95% detected once. The sample taken for sequencing was naive CD8+ T cells sorted from blood. The receptors originated from a man younger than 35 in good health. Both conserved end residues are part of each CDR3. A D gene is named only where the DNA matches it firmly. Clone size is not always given. Where it is, it says once, few, many or a class for expanded clones.

abundance	d_gene	len	v_gene	j_gene	CDR3nt	CDR3aa
NA	NA	12	TRBV29-1	TRBJ2-7	TGCAGCGTTGTTGCCGATTCCTACGAGCAGTACTTC	CSVVADSYEQYF
NA	TRBD1	14	TRBV6-5	TRBJ2-3	TGTGCCAGCGCAGACAGGGGTAACACAGATACGCAGTATTTT	CASADRGNTDTQYF
few	TRBD1	13	TRBV13	TRBJ1-1	TGTGCCAGCAGCTTAGACAGGGGCACTGAAGCTTTCTTT	CASSLDRGTEAFF
NA	TRBD2	15	TRBV6-4	TRBJ2-1	TGTGCCAGCAGCCTACTAGCGGGGGGGAAGGATGAGCAGTTCTTC	CASSLLAGGKDEQFF
NA	TRBD2	19	TRBV5-1	TRBJ2-1	TGCGCCAGCAGCTTGGCGGTTAGCGGGACCACCCGCTCCTACAATGAGCAGTTCTTC	CASSLAVSGTTRSYNEQFF
once	TRBD2	14	TRBV29-1	TRBJ2-2	TGCAGCGTTAGCGGGAGTGTGAGCACCGGGGAGCTGTTTTTT	CSVSGSVSTGELFF
NA	NA	15	TRBV25-1	TRBJ1-4	TGTGCCAGCAGTGGATTTGGAGGGACTAATGAAAAACTGTTTTTT	CASSGFGGTNEKLFF
NA	NA	16	TRBV7-9	TRBJ1-1	TGTGCCAGCAGCTTACTTGGGCAGGGTTCGAACACTGAAGCTTTCTTT	CASSLLGQGSNTEAFF
NA	NA	13	TRBV19	TRBJ1-2	TGTGCCAGTAGTATGGGACAAAACTATGGCTACACCTTC	CASSMGQNYGYTF
NA	NA	16	TRBV6-5	TRBJ2-2	TGTGCCAGCAGTTACTCGGGGGGAGTATGGACCGGGGAGCTGTTTTTT	CASSYSGGVWTGELFF
NA	TRBD2	14	TRBV13	TRBJ2-1	TGTGCCAGCAGCGAGCGGGACTACTACAATGAGCAGTTCTTC	CASSERDYYNEQFF